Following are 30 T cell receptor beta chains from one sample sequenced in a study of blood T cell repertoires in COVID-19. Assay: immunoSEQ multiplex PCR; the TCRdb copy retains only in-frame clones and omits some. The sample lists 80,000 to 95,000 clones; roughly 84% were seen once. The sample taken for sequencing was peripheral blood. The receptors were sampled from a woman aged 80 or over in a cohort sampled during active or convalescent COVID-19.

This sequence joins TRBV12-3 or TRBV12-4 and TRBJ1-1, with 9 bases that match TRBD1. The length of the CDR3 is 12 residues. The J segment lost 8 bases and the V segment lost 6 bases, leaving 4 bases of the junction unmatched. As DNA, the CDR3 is TGTGCCAGCAGAACCGGGACAGGGGAAGCTTTCTTT. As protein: CASRTGTGEAFF.

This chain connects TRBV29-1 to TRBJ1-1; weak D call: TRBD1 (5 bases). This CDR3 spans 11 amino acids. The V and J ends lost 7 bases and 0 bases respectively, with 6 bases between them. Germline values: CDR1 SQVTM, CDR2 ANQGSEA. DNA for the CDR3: TGCAGCGGGACATTGAACACTGAAGCTTTCTTT. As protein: CSGTLNTEAFF. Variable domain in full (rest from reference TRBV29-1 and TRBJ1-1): SAVISQKPSRDICQRGTSLTIQCQVDSQVTMMFWYRQQPGQSLTLIATANQGSEATYESGFVIDKFPISRPNLTFSTLTVSNMSPEDSSIYLCSGTLNTEAFFGQGTRLTVV.

CDR3 sequence: CASSPGIQHTQGAREKLFF. In nucleotides, the CDR3 is TGTGCCAGCAGTCCCGGTATACAGCACACTCAGGGGGCGAGGGAAAAACTGTTTTTT. The rearrangement uses TRBV2 and TRBJ1-4; 8 nucleotides match TRBD1. The germline gives CDR1 SNHLY, CDR2 FYNNEI. The CDR3 totals 19 residues. V gave up 5 bases and J gave up 8 bases; unmatched junction bases: 22. The variable domain in full, with the rest retrieved from reference TRBV2 and TRBJ1-4, is EPEVTQTPSHQVTQMGQEVILRCVPISNHLYFYWYRQILGQKVEFLVSFYNNEISEKSEIFDDQFSVERPDGSNFTLKIRSTKLEDSAMYFCASSPGIQHTQGAREKLFFGSGTQLSVL.

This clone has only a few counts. The CDR3, as DNA: TGCGCCAGCAGCCTTGGTCCCTCACGGGAGACCCAGTACTTC. This translates into CASSLGPSRETQYF. The V call is TRBV4-1, the J call TRBJ2-5, with no clear D. The V end was cut by 4 bases, the J end by 5 bases, with 14 bases between. Germline values: CDR1 MGHRA, CDR2 YSYEKL. The CDR3 extends over 14 amino acids.

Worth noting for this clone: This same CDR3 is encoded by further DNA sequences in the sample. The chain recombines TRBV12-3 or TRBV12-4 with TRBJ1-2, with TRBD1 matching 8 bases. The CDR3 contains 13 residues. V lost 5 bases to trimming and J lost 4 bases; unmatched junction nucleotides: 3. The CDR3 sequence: CASSLGQGYGYTF. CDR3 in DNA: TGTGCCAGCAGTCTCGGACAGGGCTATGGCTACACCTTC.

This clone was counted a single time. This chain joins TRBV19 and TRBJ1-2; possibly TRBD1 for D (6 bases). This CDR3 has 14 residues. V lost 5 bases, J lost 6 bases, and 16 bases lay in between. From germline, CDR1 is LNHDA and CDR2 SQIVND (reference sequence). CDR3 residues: CASSLLQGSNGYTF. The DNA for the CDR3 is TGTGCCAGTAGTTTATTACAGGGAAGCAATGGCTACACCTTC.

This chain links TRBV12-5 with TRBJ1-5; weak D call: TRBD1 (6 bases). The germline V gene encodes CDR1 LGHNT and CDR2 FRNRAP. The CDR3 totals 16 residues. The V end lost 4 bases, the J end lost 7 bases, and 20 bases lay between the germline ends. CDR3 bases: TGTGCTAGTGGTTCCACCCTTGGGGGGGCAGGGCAGCCCCAGCATTTT. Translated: CASGSTLGGAGQPQHF.

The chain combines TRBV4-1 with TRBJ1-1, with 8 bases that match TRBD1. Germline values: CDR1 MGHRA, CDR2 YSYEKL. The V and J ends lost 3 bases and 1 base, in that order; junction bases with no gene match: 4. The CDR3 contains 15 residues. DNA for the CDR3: TGCGCCAGCAGCCACGTACAGGGGGGGAACACTGAAGCTTTCTTT. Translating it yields CASSHVQGGNTEAFF.

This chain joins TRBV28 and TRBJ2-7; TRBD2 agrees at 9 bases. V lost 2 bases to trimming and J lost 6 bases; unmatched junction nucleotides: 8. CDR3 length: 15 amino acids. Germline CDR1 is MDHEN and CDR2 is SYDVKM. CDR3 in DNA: TGTGCCAGCAGTTTAAGAAGAGCGGGGGGACGCGAGCAGTACTTC. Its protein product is CASSLRRAGGREQYF. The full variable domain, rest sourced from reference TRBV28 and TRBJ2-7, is DVKVTQSSRYLVKRTGEKVFLECVQDMDHENMFWYRQDPGLGLRLIYFSYDVKMKEKGDIPEGYSVSREKKERFSLILESASTNQTSMYLCASSLRRAGGREQYFGPGTRLTVT.

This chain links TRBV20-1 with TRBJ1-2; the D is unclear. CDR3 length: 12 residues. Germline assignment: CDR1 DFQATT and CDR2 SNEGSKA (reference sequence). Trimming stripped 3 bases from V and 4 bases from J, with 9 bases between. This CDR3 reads CSASEQSYGYTF. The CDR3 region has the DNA TGCAGTGCTAGTGAACAGTCCTATGGCTACACCTTC.

The CDR3 DNA reads as TGTGCCAGCAGCTTTGGGCAGGGCAAAGAGACCCAGTACTTC. Its translation is CASSFGQGKETQYF. This chain links TRBV7-9 with TRBJ2-5; possibly TRBD1 for D (5 bases). Looked up from germline, CDR1 is SEHNR and CDR2 is FQNEAQ (reference sequence). CDR3 length equals 14 residues. Trimming removed 3 bases at V and 3 bases at J, with 11 bases between.

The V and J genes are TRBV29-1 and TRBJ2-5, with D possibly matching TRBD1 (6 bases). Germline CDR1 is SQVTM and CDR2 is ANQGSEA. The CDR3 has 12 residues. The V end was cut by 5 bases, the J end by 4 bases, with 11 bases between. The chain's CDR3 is CSVKGQPETQYF. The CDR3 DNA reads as TGCAGCGTTAAAGGACAGCCAGAGACCCAGTACTTC.

This CDR3 reads CASSQPGLLETQYF. Written as DNA, the CDR3 is TGTGCCAGCAGCCAACCGGGACTTCTAGAGACCCAGTACTTC. The chain uses TRBV4-2 and TRBJ2-5; D may be TRBD2 (6 bases). Germline CDR1 and CDR2: LGHNA and YNFKEQ. CDR3 size: 14 residues. Trimming took 2 bases from V and 4 from J, leaving 11 bases between them.

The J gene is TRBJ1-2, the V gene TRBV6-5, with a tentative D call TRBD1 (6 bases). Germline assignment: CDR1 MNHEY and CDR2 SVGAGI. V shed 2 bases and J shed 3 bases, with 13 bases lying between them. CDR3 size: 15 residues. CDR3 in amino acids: CASSYTGRGDYGYTF. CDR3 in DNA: TGTGCCAGCAGTTACACGGGGAGGGGGGACTATGGCTACACCTTC.

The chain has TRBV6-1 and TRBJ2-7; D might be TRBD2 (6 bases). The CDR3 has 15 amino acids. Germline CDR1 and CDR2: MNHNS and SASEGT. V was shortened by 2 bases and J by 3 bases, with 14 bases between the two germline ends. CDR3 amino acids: CASSESGGDRYEQYF. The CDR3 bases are TGTGCCAGCAGTGAATCTGGCGGGGACCGCTACGAGCAGTACTTC.

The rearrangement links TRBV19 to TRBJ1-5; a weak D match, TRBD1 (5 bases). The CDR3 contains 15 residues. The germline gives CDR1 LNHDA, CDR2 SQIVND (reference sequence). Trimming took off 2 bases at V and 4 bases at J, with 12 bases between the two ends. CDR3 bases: TGTGCCAGTAGTATACAGGGATTCCGGAATCAGCCCCAGCATTTT. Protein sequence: CASSIQGFRNQPQHF.

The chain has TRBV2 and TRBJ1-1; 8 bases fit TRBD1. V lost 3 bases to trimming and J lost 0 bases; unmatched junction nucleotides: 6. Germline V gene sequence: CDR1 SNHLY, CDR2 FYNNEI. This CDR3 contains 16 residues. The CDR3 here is CASSDWTGWMNTEAFF. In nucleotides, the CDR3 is TGTGCCAGCAGTGATTGGACAGGGTGGATGAACACTGAAGCTTTCTTT.

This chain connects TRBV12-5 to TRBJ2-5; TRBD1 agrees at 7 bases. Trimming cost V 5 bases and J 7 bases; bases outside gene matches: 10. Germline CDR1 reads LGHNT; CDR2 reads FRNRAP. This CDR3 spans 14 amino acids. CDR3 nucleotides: TGTGCTAGTGGTAATGGGACAGCCTCGGGGACCCAGTACTTC. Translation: CASGNGTASGTQYF. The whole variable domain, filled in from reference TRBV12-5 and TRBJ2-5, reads DARVTQTPRHKVTEMGQEVTMRCQPILGHNTVFWYRQTMMQGLELLAYFRNRAPLDDSGMPKDRFSAEMPDATLATLKIQPSEPRDSAVYFCASGNGTASGTQYFGPGTRLLVL.

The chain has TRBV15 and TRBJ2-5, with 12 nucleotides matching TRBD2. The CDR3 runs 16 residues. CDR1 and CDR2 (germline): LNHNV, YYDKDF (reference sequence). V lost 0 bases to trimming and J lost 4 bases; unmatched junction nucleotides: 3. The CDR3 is CATSRERLAGAETQYF. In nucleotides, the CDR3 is TGTGCCACCAGCAGAGAAAGACTAGCGGGAGCAGAGACCCAGTACTTC.

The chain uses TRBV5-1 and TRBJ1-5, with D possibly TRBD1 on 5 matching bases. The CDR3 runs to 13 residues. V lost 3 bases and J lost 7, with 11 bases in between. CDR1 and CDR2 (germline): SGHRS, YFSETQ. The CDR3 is CASSWNRGQPQHF. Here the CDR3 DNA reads TGCGCCAGCAGCTGGAACCGGGGGCAGCCCCAGCATTTT.

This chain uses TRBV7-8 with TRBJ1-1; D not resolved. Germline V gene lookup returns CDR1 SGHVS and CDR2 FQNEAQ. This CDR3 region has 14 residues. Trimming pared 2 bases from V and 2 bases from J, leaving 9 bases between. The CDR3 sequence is CASSLFGDNTEAFF. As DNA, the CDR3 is TGTGCCAGCAGCTTATTCGGGGATAACACTGAAGCTTTCTTT.

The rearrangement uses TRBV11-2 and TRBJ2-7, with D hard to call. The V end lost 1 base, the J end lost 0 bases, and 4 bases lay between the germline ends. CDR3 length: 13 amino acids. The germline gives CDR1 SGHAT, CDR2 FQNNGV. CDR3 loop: CASSLGGSYEQYV. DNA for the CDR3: TGTGCCAGCAGCTTAGGCGGCTCCTACGAGCAGTACGTC.

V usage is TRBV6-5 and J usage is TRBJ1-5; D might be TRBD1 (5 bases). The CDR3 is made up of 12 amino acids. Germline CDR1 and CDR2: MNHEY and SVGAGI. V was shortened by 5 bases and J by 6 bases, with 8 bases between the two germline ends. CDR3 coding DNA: TGTGCCAGCAGTATGGGGGGTCAGCCCCAGCATTTT. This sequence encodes CASSMGGQPQHF.

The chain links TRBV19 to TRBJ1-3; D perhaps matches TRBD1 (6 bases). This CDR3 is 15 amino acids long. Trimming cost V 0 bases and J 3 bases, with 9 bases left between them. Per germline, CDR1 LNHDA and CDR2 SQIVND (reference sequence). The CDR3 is CASSIDFRGGNTIYF. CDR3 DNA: TGTGCCAGTAGTATAGATTTCAGGGGTGGAAACACCATATATTTT.

The CDR3 sequence: CASGPSGTEAFF. The CDR3 DNA is TGTGCTAGTGGCCCCTCGGGGACTGAAGCTTTCTTT. The chain joins TRBV12-5 to TRBJ1-1; D not certain. The germline V and J ends were trimmed by 6 bases and 5 bases, with 10 bases remaining between them. CDR1 LGHNT and CDR2 FRNRAP come from the germline V gene. This CDR3 comprises 12 residues.

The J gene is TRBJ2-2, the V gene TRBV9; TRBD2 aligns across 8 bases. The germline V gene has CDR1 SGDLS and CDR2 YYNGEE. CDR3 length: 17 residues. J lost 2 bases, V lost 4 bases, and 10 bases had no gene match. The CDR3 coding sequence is TGTGCCAGCAGCCAACGGGAAATAGCGGGAAACACCGGGGAGCTGTTTTTT. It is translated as CASSQREIAGNTGELFF. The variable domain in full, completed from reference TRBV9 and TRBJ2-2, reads DSGVTQTPKHLITATGQRVTLRCSPRSGDLSVYWYQQSLDQGLQFLIQYYNGEERAKGNILERFSAQQFPDLHSELNLSSLELGDSALYFCASSQREIAGNTGELFFGEGSRLTVL.

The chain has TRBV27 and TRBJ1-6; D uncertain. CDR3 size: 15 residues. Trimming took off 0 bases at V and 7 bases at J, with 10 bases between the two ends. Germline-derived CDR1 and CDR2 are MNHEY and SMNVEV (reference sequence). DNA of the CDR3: TGTGCCAGCAGTTTATCGACATCTTGGAATTCACCCCTCCACTTT. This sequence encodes CASSLSTSWNSPLHF.

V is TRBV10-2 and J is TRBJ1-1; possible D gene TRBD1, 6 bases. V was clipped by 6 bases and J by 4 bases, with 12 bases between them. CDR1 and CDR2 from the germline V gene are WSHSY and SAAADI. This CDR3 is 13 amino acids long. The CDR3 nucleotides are TGCGCCAGCAGGGTACAGGGTTTCACTGAAGCTTTCTTT. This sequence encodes CASRVQGFTEAFF.

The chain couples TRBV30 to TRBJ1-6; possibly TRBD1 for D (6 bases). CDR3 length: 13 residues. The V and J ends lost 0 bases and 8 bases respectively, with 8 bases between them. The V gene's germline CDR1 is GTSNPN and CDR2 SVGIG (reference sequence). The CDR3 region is CAWSVAGDSPLHF. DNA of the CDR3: TGTGCCTGGAGTGTAGCAGGGGATTCACCCCTCCACTTT.

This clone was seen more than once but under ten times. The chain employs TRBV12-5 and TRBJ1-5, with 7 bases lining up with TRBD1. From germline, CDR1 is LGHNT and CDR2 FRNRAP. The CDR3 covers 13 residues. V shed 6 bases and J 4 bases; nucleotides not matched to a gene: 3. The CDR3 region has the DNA TGTGCTAGTGGGCCAGGGGGAAATCAGCCCCAGCATTTT. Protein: CASGPGGNQPQHF. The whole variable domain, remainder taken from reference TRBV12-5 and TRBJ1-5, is DARVTQTPRHKVTEMGQEVTMRCQPILGHNTVFWYRQTMMQGLELLAYFRNRAPLDDSGMPKDRFSAEMPDATLATLKIQPSEPRDSAVYFCASGPGGNQPQHFGDGTRLSIL.